This TCR beta chain was captured in a study of cytomegalovirus exposure and HLA in healthy donors. Donors sampled were nominally healthy, though unrecorded immune exposures were likely. Note on this clone: What it binds is unknown.

The PCR was carried out with 60 Vbeta primers and 13 Jbeta primers. Generated by immunoSEQ multiplex PCR, the TCRdb table keeps only in-frame clones and is missing some. The sample lists 50,000 to 70,000 clones, approximately 80% occurring once. Whole-study results and caveats: HLA alleles were associated with fewer than 20,000 TCR beta sequences in a later analysis at 0.05 false discovery rate.

The sequence was collected from a female donor in good health and CMV-seronegative. Input material: PBMCs.

CDR3 amino acids: CASSSGQLDTEAFF. In DNA form, the CDR3 reads TGTGCCAGCAGTTCCGGACAGCTCGACACTGAAGCTTTCTTT. The chain links TRBV28 to TRBJ1-1; TRBD1 is a possible D gene (6 bases). The CDR3 has 14 amino acids. Trimming left V 4 bases short and J 3 bases short, with 12 bases between. From germline, CDR1 is MDHEN and CDR2 SYDVKM.